This T cell receptor beta chain was recorded in a study of blood T cell repertoires in COVID-19. In the authors' methods: Amplifying reference gene primers gave estimates of nucleated cell counts. Assay used: immunoSEQ multiplex PCR; TCRdb lists only in-frame clones, some missing. For V, J and clone size, that table is used; D and trimming come from the DNA. The sample holds 650,000 to 800,000 clones; 85% to 90% are singletons and the top ten take under 0.3%. The sequencing sample was made of peripheral blood. The source of this sequence is a young woman with acute or convalescent COVID-19.

Here the CDR3 reads CASTITSTDSNQPQHF. The CDR3 nucleotides read TGTGCCAGCACTATAACTTCGACAGATAGCAATCAGCCCCAGCATTTT. This sequence joins TRBV14 and TRBJ1-5; weak D call: TRBD1 (5 bases). The CDR3 is made up of 16 amino acids. The germline CDR1 and CDR2 sequences are SGHDN and FVKESK. Trimming pared 7 bases from V and 0 bases from J, leaving 16 bases between.